A selection of T cell receptor beta chains follows, all from one sample in a study of cytomegalovirus exposure and HLA in healthy donors. TCRdb's table, derived via immunoSEQ multiplex PCR, lists solely in-frame clones and lacks some. Counted here are about 170,000 clones, 75% occurring once; the ten biggest clones make up roughly 3%. Sequencing used PBMCs. The source is a woman between 50 and 59 years old in good health and CMV-seropositive. The CDR3 runs from the conserved cysteine through the conserved F or W. The D gene is left open where the match is weak. The listing skips clone size in some rows; elsewhere it reads once, few, many or a size class.

V gene	D gene	J gene	clone size	CDR3 length	CDR3 DNA	CDR3 protein
TRBV5-1	.	TRBJ2-1	.	16	TGCGCCAGCAGCTGGGAGGGACATGGGGTCTACAATGAGCAGTTCTTC	CASSWEGHGVYNEQFF
TRBV5-1	.	TRBJ2-5	.	16	TGCGCCAGCAGCTTAGTTCCTGGGGGCCTAGGGGAGACCCAGTACTTC	CASSLVPGGLGETQYF
TRBV7-3	TRBD1	TRBJ2-2	.	14	TGTGCCAGCAGAGAACAGGGGGCGAGCGGGGAGCTGTTTTTT	CASREQGASGELFF
TRBV27	.	TRBJ2-7	.	13	TGTGCCAGCAGTTCCGGGAGCTCCTACGAGCAGTACTTC	CASSSGSSYEQYF
TRBV11-2	.	TRBJ1-1	.	14	TGTGCCAGCAGCTTACAGGGCGGGGGCACTGAAGCTTTCTTT	CASSLQGGGTEAFF
TRBV30	.	TRBJ2-7	.	12	TGTGCCTGGAGTGCCCAGGGTTACGAGCAGTACTTC	CAWSAQGYEQYF
TRBV2	TRBD1	TRBJ1-4	once	14	TGTGCCAGCAGTCGACAGGGGGAAAATGAAAAACTGTTTTTT	CASSRQGENEKLFF
TRBV5-1	.	TRBJ2-4	.	15	TGCGCCAGCAGCTTGGGGCCGGGGTCCAAAAACATTCAGTACTTC	CASSLGPGSKNIQYF
TRBV6-5	.	TRBJ1-2	.	11	TGTGCCACCCACGGGGGAGGAGGCTATACCTTC	CATHGGGGYTF
TRBV2	TRBD2	TRBJ2-7	.	12	TGTGCCAGCAGGGGGGGGTCCTACGAGCAGTACTTC	CASRGGSYEQYF
TRBV5-1	.	TRBJ1-2	few	14	TGCGCCAGCAGCTTGGAGTCCGTTCGGTATGGCTACACCTTC	CASSLESVRYGYTF
TRBV25-1	TRBD1	TRBJ2-3	.	17	TGTGCCAGCAGTGCAATCGACAGGGGCCCTAGCACAGATACGCAGTATTTT	CASSAIDRGPSTDTQYF
TRBV9	.	TRBJ2-5	once	12	TGTGCCAGCAGCTCAAATGAAGAGACCCAGTACTTC	CASSSNEETQYF
TRBV10-3	TRBD1	TRBJ1-2	.	14	TGTGCCTCTAAGGGGACAGGGGGCAGGGATGGCTACACCTTC	CASKGTGGRDGYTF
TRBV5-1	TRBD1	TRBJ1-4	.	15	TGCGCCAGCAGCCAGGGGGACAGGGGGCTCGAAAAACTGTTTTTT	CASSQGDRGLEKLFF
TRBV29-1	TRBD1	TRBJ1-1	.	14	TGCAGCGCCGAGGCCGGGACAGCAAACACTGAAGCTTTCTTT	CSAEAGTANTEAFF
TRBV7-3	.	TRBJ2-5	.	13	TGTGCCAGCAGCTTAACAGGGGAAGAGACCCAGTACTTC	CASSLTGEETQYF
TRBV6-5	.	TRBJ1-2	.	13	TGTGCCAGCAGTTGGGACATCATCCAAGACTACACCTTC	CASSWDIIQDYTF
TRBV11-2	.	TRBJ2-1	.	15	TGTGCCAGCAGTCCGAGACTAGGGGAGTTAGGTGAGCAGTTCTTC	CASSPRLGELGEQFF
TRBV11-2	.	TRBJ1-2	.	15	TGTGCCAGCAGCTTAGAATGGAGTCCTAACTATGGCTACACCTTC	CASSLEWSPNYGYTF
TRBV6-1	.	TRBJ2-7	few	11	TGTGCCAGCAGTTACGACGGGGAGCAGTACTTC	CASSYDGEQYF
TRBV19	.	TRBJ1-2	once	15	TGTGCCAGTATCCTTAAATCAGGGCACGGGAGGAGCTACACCTTC	CASILKSGHGRSYTF
TRBV5-1	.	TRBJ1-1	.	16	TGCGCCAGCAGCTTAGCCCCGGCAGGGGCGGGCACTGAAGCTTTCTTT	CASSLAPAGAGTEAFF
TRBV6-1	.	TRBJ2-5	.	14	TGTGCCAGCAAGGGCTCCAGGGGCGCAGAGACCCAGTACTTC	CASKGSRGAETQYF
TRBV12-5	TRBD2	TRBJ2-5	.	14	TGTGCTAGTGGTCCGGGACTAGCGGGAGAGACCCAGTACTTC	CASGPGLAGETQYF
TRBV18	TRBD1	TRBJ1-1	.	13	TGTGCCAGCTCGAATGGGTACAGGGGGAAAGCTTTCTTT	CASSNGYRGKAFF
TRBV2	TRBD2	TRBJ2-3	.	16	TGTGCCAGCAGTTTTATGTCGGGACTAGACACAGATACGCAGTATTTT	CASSFMSGLDTDTQYF
TRBV11-2	.	TRBJ2-3	.	15	TGTGCCAGCAGCTTAGCCAGGCTAGCGACAGATACGCAGTATTTT	CASSLARLATDTQYF
TRBV9	.	TRBJ2-7	once	14	TGTGCCAGCAGCGCCCAGGTTGAATCCTACGAGCAGTACTTC	CASSAQVESYEQYF
TRBV5-1	TRBD1	TRBJ2-1	.	15	TGCGCCAGCAGCAAGATGACAGGGGCCTACAATGAGCAGTTCTTC	CASSKMTGAYNEQFF
TRBV2	TRBD1	TRBJ1-5	.	13	TGTGCCAGCGGGGACAGCCACAATCAGCCCCAGCATTTT	CASGDSHNQPQHF
TRBV5-4	TRBD1	TRBJ2-6	once	15	TGTGCCAGCACAGGGGGCCAAAGGGGGGCCAACGTCCTGACTTTC	CASTGGQRGANVLTF
TRBV5-1	.	TRBJ1-6	.	18	TGCGCCAGCAGCCCTTCATTACAGACGGAGGGGCTGGGTTCACCCCTCCACTTT	CASSPSLQTEGLGSPLHF
TRBV9	TRBD1	TRBJ1-2	.	13	TGTGCCAGCAGAGGAAGGGGGCTTGATGGCTACACCTTC	CASRGRGLDGYTF
TRBV10-3	.	TRBJ2-3	.	12	TGTGCCATCAGTGAGTCGGTCGGTACGCAGTATTTT	CAISESVGTQYF
TRBV6-5	TRBD1	TRBJ1-6	.	13	TGTGCCACCCGAGACAGGGATCCCCGACCCCTCCACTTT	CATRDRDPRPLHF
TRBV7-9	.	TRBJ2-6	.	17	TGTGCCAGCAGCTCCGCGGAAGGGAGCTCTGGGGCCAACGTCCTGACTTTC	CASSSAEGSSGANVLTF
TRBV2	.	TRBJ1-6	.	14	TGTGCCAGCAGTGGACAAATTTATAATTCACCCCTCCACTTT	CASSGQIYNSPLHF
TRBV2	.	TRBJ1-2	once	10	TGTGCCGTGGAGGACTATGGCTACACCTTC	CAVEDYGYTF
TRBV25-1	TRBD1	TRBJ1-4	.	14	TGTGCCAGCAGGGGAGGGACAGGGAATGAAAAACTGTTTTTT	CASRGGTGNEKLFF
TRBV6-5	.	TRBJ1-2	.	16	TGTGCCAGCAGTTACCCCACGATTGGGGGCAGCTATGGCTACACCTTC	CASSYPTIGGSYGYTF
TRBV5-1	.	TRBJ2-1	.	14	TGCGCCAGCAGCAGGGACACTCGATACAATGAGCAGTTCTTC	CASSRDTRYNEQFF
TRBV7-2	.	TRBJ1-1	once	15	TGTGCCAGCAGCTTGGCCGGACATACCTACACTGAAGCTTTCTTT	CASSLAGHTYTEAFF
TRBV2	TRBD1	TRBJ2-3	.	14	TGTGCCAGCACCGGGACAGGGGCGGGAGATACGCAGTATTTT	CASTGTGAGDTQYF
TRBV5-1	.	TRBJ1-6	.	13	TGCGCCAGCAGCTTGCAGGAAAATTCACCCCTCCACTTT	CASSLQENSPLHF
TRBV27	.	TRBJ1-6	.	13	TGTGCCAGCAGTTTTGGCGGGGTGTCACCCCTCCACTTT	CASSFGGVSPLHF
TRBV6-5	.	TRBJ1-2	once	13	TGTGCCAGCAGCCCGGGCGGGGGGCGAGGCTACACCTTC	CASSPGGGRGYTF
TRBV30	.	TRBJ2-7	.	13	TGTGCCTGGAGGATACAGGGTTCCTACGAGCAGTACTTC	CAWRIQGSYEQYF
TRBV29-1	.	TRBJ2-1	.	13	TGCAGCGCCCGGGACTGGTCCTACAATGAGCAGTTCTTC	CSARDWSYNEQFF
TRBV7-9	.	TRBJ2-7	.	11	TGTGCCAGCAGCGCAGTCTACGAGCAGTACTTC	CASSAVYEQYF